This TCR beta chain was captured by sequencing in a study of cytomegalovirus exposure and HLA in healthy donors. Whole-study findings and limits: The authors later found HLA-associated TCR beta chains more clonally expanded than equally common others. In a later analysis, several top co-occurrence clusters appeared linked to parvovirus B19, influenza, CMV and Epstein-Barr virus. Accurate prediction of most subjects' HLA-A and HLA-B alleles from TCR beta sequences was reported.

As concerns this clone: Antigen specificity is unknown.

CDR1 is SGHRS and CDR2 is YFSETQ in the germline V gene. Trimming shortened V by 1 base and J by 6 bases, and 14 bases separated the two germline ends. The CDR3 totals 16 residues. This PCR relied on a set of 60 Vbeta primers and 13 Jbeta primers. Authors' processing steps: Around 80 million unique TCR beta chains, around 10 million of them shared, were counted by a later analysis. TCRdb's table, derived via immunoSEQ multiplex PCR, lists solely in-frame clones and lacks some. The V and J calls and clone size are taken from that table; D and trimming were inferred from the DNA. The repertoire includes a few hundred thousand clones, roughly 80% of them detected once, and approximately 2.8% sits in the top ten.

The source is a man aged 25 to 40 in good health and CMV-seronegative. Source material: PBMCs. The chain employs TRBV5-1 and TRBJ1-6; D is possibly TRBD1 (6 bases). The CDR3 DNA sequence: TGCGCCAGCAGCTTGCTTGGGGGCGAGGGTAATTCACCCCTCCACTTT. It yields the protein CASSLLGGEGNSPLHF.